A single sample is the source of the 32 T cell receptor beta chains below, sequenced in a study of blood T cell repertoires in COVID-19. Sequencing used immunoSEQ multiplex PCR; TCRdb keeps in-frame clones, though not all of them. The table shows under 300,000 clones, with 88% occurring only once. The sample consisted of PBMCs or T cells enriched from blood (not recorded which). The receptors shown here come from a woman in her 30s who had recovered from COVID-19.

J is TRBJ1-2 and V is TRBV5-6, with 9 bases fitting TRBD1. Germline trimming cut 4 bases from V and 4 bases from J; bases unmatched to any gene: 5. The CDR3 length is 14 residues. The germline gives CDR1 SGHDT, CDR2 YYEEEE. The CDR3 DNA reads as TGTGCCAGCAGCCTAGGACAGGGGTCCTATGGCTACACCTTC. It is translated as CASSLGQGSYGYTF. Drawing the rest from reference TRBV5-6 and TRBJ1-2, the complete variable domain is DAGVTQSPTHLIKTRGQQVTLRCSPKSGHDTVSWYQQALGQGPQFIFQYYEEEERQRGNFPDRFSGHQFPNYSSELNVNALLLGDSALYLCASSLGQGSYGYTFGSGTRLTVV.

The chain links TRBV29-1 to TRBJ2-7, with 8 bases lining up with TRBD1. V shed 2 bases and J 5 bases; nucleotides not matched to a gene: 11. The CDR3 loop spans 15 amino acids. Germline CDR1 SQVTM, CDR2 ANQGSEA. Here the CDR3 DNA reads TGCAGCGTTGAATGGGGTGACAGGGGCTGGGACGAGCAGTACTTC. This sequence encodes CSVEWGDRGWDEQYF.

The chain employs TRBV18 and TRBJ1-2; possible D gene TRBD1, 5 bases. The CDR3 length is 12 residues. Germline V lookup: CDR1 KGHSH, CDR2 LQKENI. Trimming took 3 bases from V and 7 from J, leaving 9 bases between them. CDR3 sequence (DNA): TGTGCCAGCTCACCGCAGGGAGGTGGCTACACCTTC. Protein sequence: CASSPQGGGYTF.

This CDR3 reads CATSATRETSSYGYTF. DNA for the CDR3: TGTGCCACCAGTGCAACGAGGGAGACTAGCAGCTATGGCTACACCTTC. The V gene is TRBV24-1, the J gene TRBJ1-2, with unresolved D. CDR3 length: 16 amino acids. V lost 5 bases and J 4 bases, leaving 19 bases between the germline ends. CDR1 KGHDR and CDR2 SFDVKD come from the germline V gene.

The V call is TRBV19, the J call TRBJ1-2; D ambiguous. Trimming removed 8 bases at V and 8 bases at J, with 24 bases between. The V gene's germline CDR1 is LNHDA and CDR2 SQIVND (reference sequence). This CDR3 contains 15 residues. CDR3 loop: CASYPRRGATEGYTF. The CDR3 DNA reads as TGTGCCAGTTACCCCCGGCGCGGAGCTACGGAAGGCTACACCTTC.

The chain joins TRBV27 to TRBJ1-2, with 8 bases matching TRBD1. CDR1 MNHEY and CDR2 SMNVEV come from the germline V gene (reference sequence). With V trimmed by 5 bases and J by 4 bases, 12 bases remained unmatched. The CDR3 runs to 16 residues. The CDR3 DNA sequence: TGTGCCAGCAGTCAACGACAGGGGTCGCGCCTCTATGGCTACACCTTC. It codes for CASSQRQGSRLYGYTF.

This clone was counted once. The J gene is TRBJ1-5, the V gene TRBV19; D perhaps matches TRBD1 (5 bases). CDR1 is LNHDA, CDR2 SQIVND, per germline (reference sequence). There are 15 residues in the CDR3. V was pared by 7 bases and J by 0 bases, with 13 bases between. CDR3 DNA: TGTGCCAGTACCTTCGACAGAGATAGCAATCAGCCCCAGCATTTT. Amino acids: CASTFDRDSNQPQHF. The full variable domain, completed using reference TRBV19 and TRBJ1-5, is DGGITQSPKYLFRKEGQNVTLSCEQNLNHDAMYWYRQDPGQGLRLIYYSQIVNDFQKGDIAEGYSVSREKKESFPLTVTSAQKNPTAFYLCASTFDRDSNQPQHFGDGTRLSIL.

This chain uses TRBV27 with TRBJ1-4, with D perhaps matching TRBD1 (5 bases). The V gene's germline CDR1 is MNHEY and CDR2 SMNVEV (reference sequence). The CDR3 has 17 amino acids. The germline V and J ends were trimmed by 2 bases and 5 bases, with 18 bases remaining between them. CDR3 sequence: CASSLTGAGVPNEKLFF. CDR3 in DNA: TGTGCCAGCAGTTTAACCGGGGCGGGGGTTCCCAATGAAAAACTGTTTTTT.

The J gene is TRBJ1-2, the V gene TRBV14; the D is unclear. Trimming cost V 3 bases and J 0 bases, with 11 bases left between them. The CDR3 runs to 15 residues. The germline gives CDR1 SGHDN, CDR2 FVKESK. The CDR3 DNA sequence: TGTGCCAGCAGCCAGACACGGCAAGCTAACTATGGCTACACCTTC. It specifies CASSQTRQANYGYTF.

The gene calls are TRBV30 and TRBJ1-3; tentative D call: TRBD1 (5 bases). Germline lookup yields CDR1 GTSNPN and CDR2 SVGIG (reference sequence). V lost 4 bases and J lost 3, with 7 bases in between. This CDR3 spans 12 amino acids. CDR3 coding DNA: TGTGCCTGGACGGGGGGTGGAAACACCATATATTTT. Protein sequence: CAWTGGGNTIYF.

The chain is built from TRBV7-6 and TRBJ1-1; no clear D gene. From germline, CDR1 is SGHVS and CDR2 FNYEAQ. The CDR3 has 14 amino acids. Trimming removed 2 bases at V and 6 bases at J, with 13 bases between. The CDR3 sequence is CASSLITGFAEAFF. In DNA, the CDR3 is TGTGCCAGCAGCTTAATCACCGGGTTCGCTGAAGCTTTCTTT.

The V gene is TRBV27, the J gene TRBJ1-6; unclear D gene. Germline CDR1 and CDR2: MNHEY and SMNVEV (reference sequence). The CDR3 spans 15 residues. The V and J ends lost 2 bases and 0 bases respectively, with 5 bases between them. CDR3 amino acids: CASSLPSSYNSPLHF. In nucleotides, the CDR3 is TGTGCCAGCAGTTTACCGAGCTCCTATAATTCACCCCTCCACTTT.

The rearrangement uses TRBV24-1 and TRBJ2-6; 10 bases map to TRBD1. The length of the CDR3 is 20 residues. Per the germline V gene, CDR1 is KGHDR and CDR2 is SFDVKD. J lost 0 bases, V lost 4 bases, and 11 bases had no gene match. The CDR3 DNA is TGTGCCACCAGTGACGCGAGCTCCGGGACAGGGGACTCTGGGGCCAACGTCCTGACTTTC. The encoded protein is CATSDASSGTGDSGANVLTF.

The genes are TRBV3-1 (or the pseudogene TRBV3-2) and TRBJ1-5, with D tentatively TRBD1 (5 bases). The CDR3 contains 14 residues. Germline V gene sequence: CDR1 LGHDT, CDR2 YNNKEL (reference sequence). Trimming cost V 4 bases and J 5 bases, with 12 bases left between them. The CDR3 DNA reads as TGTGCCAGCAGCCCAGACAGTTACGATCAGCCCCAGCATTTT. Translating it yields CASSPDSYDQPQHF.

This chain uses TRBV2 with TRBJ2-3; 7 positions agree with TRBD1. The V segment lost 4 bases and the J segment 2 bases; nucleotides outside the gene matches: 6. This CDR3 has 15 amino acids. Germline-derived CDR1 and CDR2 are SNHLY and FYNNEI. The CDR3 reads CASSGDRVFTDTQYF. The CDR3 DNA follows: TGTGCCAGCAGTGGGGACAGAGTTTTCACAGATACGCAGTATTTT. The complete variable domain, with remaining parts taken from reference TRBV2 and TRBJ2-3, reads EPEVTQTPSHQVTQMGQEVILRCVPISNHLYFYWYRQILGQKVEFLVSFYNNEISEKSEIFDDQFSVERPDGSNFTLKIRSTKLEDSAMYFCASSGDRVFTDTQYFGPGTRLTVL.

The V call is TRBV10-3, the J call TRBJ1-5; 9 nucleotides match TRBD1. Germline CDR1 reads ENHRY; CDR2 reads SYGVKD. Trimming cost V 9 bases and J 6 bases; bases outside gene matches: 6. This CDR3 has 13 residues. The CDR3 DNA reads TGTGCCATGGGGGACAGGGTTAGTCAGCCCCAGCATTTT. Its translation is CAMGDRVSQPQHF.

The chain couples TRBV28 to TRBJ2-7, with D unresolved. The CDR3 contains 14 residues. Germline values: CDR1 MDHEN, CDR2 SYDVKM. V was cut by 5 bases and J by 1 base, with 12 bases left in between. In nucleotides, the CDR3 is TGTGCCAGCAGTCAACCTCCGGGTTCCTACGAGCAGTACTTC. This translates into CASSQPPGSYEQYF.

This chain links TRBV19 with TRBJ1-2, with 7 bases identical to TRBD1. Germline V gene lookup returns CDR1 LNHDA and CDR2 SQIVND (reference sequence). V dropped 5 bases and J dropped 8; count of bases not matched to a gene: 17. The CDR3 is 16 residues long. The CDR3 coding sequence is TGTGCCAGTAGTCTGCGTACCGGGACAGCTATAGGGGGCTACACCTTC. It specifies CASSLRTGTAIGGYTF.

This clone was observed a handful of times. V is TRBV7-9 and J is TRBJ1-2; 9 bases fit TRBD1. V dropped 5 bases and J dropped 5; count of bases not matched to a gene: 6. Germline V gives CDR1 SEHNR, CDR2 FQNEAQ (reference sequence). This CDR3 region has 14 residues. The chain's CDR3 is CASSPDRGGYGYTF. The CDR3, as DNA: TGTGCCAGCAGCCCCGACAGGGGGGGATATGGCTACACCTTC.

This clone was seen a few times. This chain links TRBV19 with TRBJ2-1; 9 nucleotides line up with TRBD2. There are 19 residues in the CDR3. J gave up 1 base and V 4 bases, and 14 bases lay outside the gene matches. Germline values: CDR1 LNHDA, CDR2 SQIVND (reference sequence). The CDR3: CASSTGTSLFRASYNEQFF. CDR3 nucleotides: TGTGCCAGTAGTACCGGGACTAGCTTATTTCGAGCGTCCTACAATGAGCAGTTCTTC.

The rearrangement joins TRBV12-3 or TRBV12-4 to TRBJ2-3; D is ambiguous. The CDR3 sequence is 13 residues long. Trimming removed 3 bases from V and 1 base from J, with 5 bases in between. The CDR3 protein is CASSLAGTDTQYF. The CDR3, as DNA: TGTGCCAGCAGTTTGGCAGGCACAGATACGCAGTATTTT.

CDR3 bases: TGTGCCAGCAGCTACTCGGGTGACAATGAGCAGTTCTTC. It is translated as CASSYSGDNEQFF. The genes are TRBV7-3 and TRBJ2-1; no firm D call. Trimming took off 4 bases at V and 5 bases at J, with 9 bases between the two ends. The CDR3 sequence is 13 residues long. CDR1 is SGHTA and CDR2 is FQGTGA in the germline V gene.

This chain joins TRBV18 and TRBJ1-1, with TRBD1 matching 10 bases. The CDR3 extends over 16 amino acids. CDR1 and CDR2 from the germline V gene are KGHSH and LQKENI. Losses at the gene ends were 3 bases for V and 4 bases for J; bases not matched to a gene: 8. CDR3: CASSPRDRGDSTEAFF. For the CDR3, the DNA is TGTGCCAGCTCACCCCGGGACAGGGGTGATAGCACTGAAGCTTTCTTT.

The chain combines TRBV28 with TRBJ1-6; 8 bases are a match to TRBD1. The CDR3 has 15 residues. V lost 1 base to trimming and J lost 6 bases; unmatched junction nucleotides: 2. In germline, CDR1 is MDHEN, CDR2 SYDVKM. This CDR3 reads CASSLLDRVNSPLHF. CDR3 coding DNA: TGTGCCAGCAGTTTATTGGACAGGGTTAATTCACCCCTCCACTTT. Using reference TRBV28 and TRBJ1-6 for the parts outside the CDR3, the full variable domain is DVKVTQSSRYLVKRTGEKVFLECVQDMDHENMFWYRQDPGLGLRLIYFSYDVKMKEKGDIPEGYSVSREKKERFSLILESASTNQTSMYLCASSLLDRVNSPLHFGNGTRLTVT.

This clone was found a few times. The chain has TRBV27 and TRBJ2-1, with 8 nucleotides matching TRBD2. CDR1 MNHEY and CDR2 SMNVEV come from the germline V gene (reference sequence). With 7 bases clipped from V and 0 bases from J, the junction kept 8 bases outside the gene matches. This CDR3 region has 16 residues. The CDR3 DNA reads as TGTGCCAGCACCCCCGGACTAGCCAACTCCTACAATGAGCAGTTCTTC. It codes for CASTPGLANSYNEQFF.

The V gene is TRBV5-3, the J gene TRBJ2-1, with TRBD2 as a possible D gene (5 bases). TRBV5-3 qualifies as an ORF whose function is uncertain. There are 16 residues in the CDR3. Trimming cost V 7 bases and J 0 bases, with 17 bases left between them. CDR3 residues: CARPGVGSSSYNEQFF. The CDR3, as DNA: TGTGCCAGACCCGGGGTTGGATCCAGCTCCTACAATGAGCAGTTCTTC.

This sequence joins TRBV27 and TRBJ2-7; 10 nucleotides align to TRBD1. Germline CDR1 reads MNHEY; CDR2 reads SMNVEV (reference sequence). Trimming removed 7 bases from V and 5 bases from J; junction bases left unmatched: 8. The CDR3 runs to 14 residues. The CDR3 sequence: CASKTGTGVHEQYF. For the CDR3, the DNA is TGTGCCAGCAAAACCGGGACAGGGGTCCACGAGCAGTACTTC.

Comments on this clone: The same CDR3 also results from other DNA sequences found in this sample. The chain couples TRBV9 to TRBJ2-7; D not resolved. V lost 0 bases, J lost 0 bases, and 4 bases lay in between. The CDR3 is 13 amino acids. Germline assignment: CDR1 SGDLS and CDR2 YYNGEE. The CDR3: CASSVASSYEQYF. The CDR3, as DNA: TGTGCCAGCAGCGTAGCCAGCTCCTACGAGCAGTACTTC.

The chain recombines TRBV29-1 with TRBJ2-7; 12 nucleotides agree with TRBD1. The germline gives CDR1 SQVTM, CDR2 ANQGSEA. The CDR3 consists of 14 residues. J gave up 3 bases and V 3 bases, and 3 bases lay outside the gene matches. For the CDR3, the DNA is TGCAGCGTTGAGGGGACAGGGGGCGGCTACGAGCAGTACTTC. Translated, it gives CSVEGTGGGYEQYF.

The V and J genes are TRBV5-4 and TRBJ1-4; the D gene is possibly TRBD1 (6 bases). The CDR3 is 14 residues long. The V end was cut by 4 bases, the J end by 6 bases, with 13 bases between. From germline, CDR1 is SGHNT and CDR2 YYREEE (reference sequence). The CDR3 sequence is CASSSTGRDEKLFF. The DNA of the CDR3 is TGTGCCAGCAGCAGTACAGGGAGAGATGAAAAACTGTTTTTT.

The rearrangement joins TRBV5-1 to TRBJ2-3, with TRBD2 matching 12 bases. Germline assignment: CDR1 SGHRS and CDR2 YFSETQ. This CDR3 is built from 17 residues. V trimming: 5 bases; J trimming: 2 bases; junction bases outside the gene matches: 9. The DNA of the CDR3 is TGCGCCAGCAGACCTGCTGGACTAGCGGGACTCACAGATACGCAGTATTTT. It yields the protein CASRPAGLAGLTDTQYF.

This rearrangement joins TRBV7-9 to TRBJ2-3; 14 nucleotides align to TRBD2. The CDR3 covers 18 residues. V gave up 5 bases and J gave up 3 bases; unmatched junction bases: 10. CDR1 and CDR2 from the germline V gene are SEHNR and FQNEAQ (reference sequence). In DNA form, the CDR3 reads TGTGCCAGCAGCCCGTCGATGGGACTAGCGGGAGAAACAGATACGCAGTATTTT. Translating gives CASSPSMGLAGETDTQYF.